This is a list of T cell receptor beta chains from one sample in a study of CD8 T cells in Susac syndrome. TCRdb fed the immunoSEQ multiplex PCR reads into MiXCR, producing one record per CDR3 protein. The table shows about 140,000 distinct CDR3 sequences, with 90% to 96% occurring only once. The specimen sequenced was CD4+ T cells from PBMCs. Source of these receptors: a human donor with Susac syndrome. Each CDR3 is given with its conserved first and last residue. D genes are given only for firm matches. Where a row states a size, it is once, few, many or the class of an expanded clone; other rows omit it.

TRBD1	TRBV10-1	TRBJ2-7	NA	CASRADRAPYEQYF	TGCGCCAGCAGGGCAGACAGGGCCCCCTACGAGCAGTACTTC
TRBD1	TRBV29-1	TRBJ2-3	NA	CSVEVGQATSDTQYF	TGCAGCGTTGAAGTCGGACAGGCGACAAGTGATACGCAGTATTTT
TRBD1	TRBV28	TRBJ1-3	NA	CASSRTGENTIYF	TGTGCCAGCAGTCGAACAGGGGAGAACACCATATATTTT
NA	TRBV20-1	TRBJ2-2	once	CSASGQGKNTGELFF	TGCAGTGCTAGTGGCCAGGGAAAGAACACCGGGGAGCTGTTTTTT
TRBD1	TRBV6-1	TRBJ2-7	NA	CASSGAGQGGREQYF	TGTGCCAGCAGTGGGGCGGGACAGGGGGGCAGGGAGCAGTACTTC
NA	TRBV9	TRBJ2-2	NA	CASSVAGGRSTGELFF	TGTGCCAGCAGCGTAGCGGGCGGAAGAAGCACCGGGGAGCTGTTTTTT
NA	TRBV6-5	TRBJ1-5	NA	CASSYGGSNQPQHF	TGTGCCAGCAGTTACGGAGGAAGCAATCAGCCCCAGCATTTT
NA	TRBV5-1	TRBJ2-5	NA	CASSYPAPQETQYF	TGCGCCAGCAGCTACCCGGCCCCACAAGAGACCCAGTACTTC
NA	TRBV20-1	TRBJ2-5	NA	CSASLGGQETQYF	TGCAGTGCTTCACTAGGGGGGCAAGAGACCCAGTACTTC
NA	TRBV28	TRBJ2-3	once	CASSSESTDTQYF	TGTGCCAGCAGTAGCGAAAGCACAGATACGCAGTATTTT
NA	TRBV20-1	TRBJ2-3	NA	CSARGGFTDTQYF	TGCAGTGCTAGAGGGGGGTTCACAGATACGCAGTATTTT
NA	TRBV28	TRBJ2-7	NA	CASSSGATYEQYF	TGTGCCAGCAGCTCGGGGGCCACCTACGAGCAGTACTTC
TRBD1	TRBV5-1	TRBJ1-1	NA	CASSFRQGLNTEAFF	TGCGCCAGCAGCTTCCGACAGGGCCTGAACACTGAAGCTTTCTTT
NA	TRBV4-1	TRBJ1-2	once	CASSPGTTGRHGYTF	TGCGCCAGCAGTCCCGGGACCACAGGGCGACATGGCTACACCTTC
TRBD1	TRBV20-1	TRBJ1-2	NA	CSARAGTGLGYTF	TGCAGTGCTAGAGCCGGGACAGGGCTTGGCTACACCTTC
TRBD1	TRBV3-1	TRBJ1-1	NA	CASTFGQGKAFF	TGTGCCAGCACTTTTGGACAGGGAAAAGCTTTCTTT
TRBD1	TRBV2	TRBJ2-5	NA	CASTGQGIGMWYF	TGTGCCAGCACCGGACAGGGAATTGGGATGTGGTACTTC
NA	TRBV15	TRBJ2-5	NA	CATSRGHNEGLETQYF	TGTGCCACCAGCAGAGGACACAACGAGGGTTTAGAGACCCAGTACTTC
NA	TRBV7-3	TRBJ2-2	NA	CASSLTTLSRGGELFF	TGTGCCAGCAGCTTAACGACCTTATCAAGGGGCGGGGAGCTGTTTTTT
TRBD1	TRBV12-3/TRBV12-4	TRBJ2-7	NA	CASSRGQVNGMSYEQYF	TGTGCCAGCAGTCGGGGACAGGTTAACGGGATGAGCTACGAGCAGTACTTC
TRBD2	TRBV7-2	TRBJ2-3	NA	CASSPWTSVDTQYF	TGTGCCAGCAGCCCCTGGACTAGCGTGGATACGCAGTATTTT
NA	TRBV6-4	TRBJ1-5	once	CASSAAPDQPQHF	TGTGCCAGCAGTGCCGCCCCAGATCAGCCCCAGCATTTT
TRBD1	TRBV6-5	TRBJ1-6	NA	CASSYTWTGYNSPLHF	TGTGCCAGCAGTTACACCTGGACAGGATATAATTCACCCCTCCACTTT
NA	TRBV11-2	TRBJ2-3	NA	CASSLVPTRADTQYF	TGTGCCAGCAGCTTAGTCCCAACCCGCGCAGATACGCAGTATTTT
NA	TRBV29-1	TRBJ2-3	NA	CSVEGRLRADTQYF	TGCAGCGTTGAGGGAAGGCTTCGGGCAGATACGCAGTATTTT
NA	TRBV18	TRBJ1-1	NA	CASSPEPGSTEAFF	TGTGCCAGCTCACCTGAGCCGGGGTCCACTGAAGCTTTCTTT
NA	TRBV3-1	TRBJ1-6	NA	CASSRGGTTNSPLHF	TGTGCCAGCAGCCGTGGGGGTACAACCAATTCACCCCTCCACTTT
NA	TRBV29-1	TRBJ2-6	NA	CSVASGSGANVLTF	TGCAGCGTTGCCTCCGGCTCTGGGGCCAACGTCCTGACTTTC
NA	TRBV2	TRBJ2-7	NA	CASKVADHEQYF	TGTGCCAGCAAGGTGGCAGACCACGAGCAGTACTTC
NA	TRBV20-1	TRBJ1-1	NA	CSASKVNTEAFF	TGCAGTGCTAGTAAGGTGAACACTGAAGCTTTCTTT
NA	TRBV9	TRBJ2-2	once	CASSARTTGELFF	TGTGCCAGCAGCGCCCGAACGACCGGGGAGCTGTTTTTT
TRBD1	TRBV19	TRBJ2-7	NA	CASSMGGTGGYEQYF	TGTGCCAGTAGTATGGGCGGGACAGGGGGCTACGAGCAGTACTTC
NA	TRBV2	TRBJ1-1	NA	CASRETRNTEAFF	TGTGCCAGCAGGGAGACAAGGAACACTGAAGCTTTCTTT
NA	TRBV5-4	TRBJ1-4	NA	CASGGGPGNEKLFF	TGTGCCAGCGGAGGGGGGCCTGGTAATGAAAAACTGTTTTTT
NA	TRBV20-1	TRBJ1-5	NA	CSARQGNQPQHF	TGCAGTGCTAGACAGGGCAATCAGCCCCAGCATTTT
TRBD2	TRBV23-1	TRBJ2-1	NA	CASSQVSTSGRGSYNEQFF	TGCGCCAGCAGTCAAGTCTCGACTAGCGGGAGGGGCTCCTACAATGAGCAGTTCTTC
NA	TRBV20-1	TRBJ1-1	NA	CSAKAGVVGTEAFF	TGCAGTGCTAAAGCGGGGGTAGTAGGAACTGAAGCTTTCTTT
NA	TRBV5-1	TRBJ2-1	NA	CASNPLRMQINEQFF	TGCGCCAGCAACCCCCTCAGGATGCAGATCAATGAGCAGTTCTTC
TRBD1	TRBV20-1	TRBJ2-2	once	CSASAGGEIGGTGELFF	TGCAGTGCTAGCGCAGGGGGCGAGATAGGTGGAACCGGGGAGCTGTTTTTT
NA	TRBV7-2	TRBJ1-6	NA	CASSFDRGNSPLHF	TGTGCCAGCAGCTTCGACAGAGGGAATTCACCCCTCCACTTT
NA	TRBV3-1	TRBJ2-7	once	CASSHGGSYEQYF	TGTGCCAGCAGCCACGGGGGTTCCTACGAGCAGTACTTC
NA	TRBV29-1	TRBJ2-5	NA	CSVEVQTF	TGCAGCGTTGAGGTCCAGACCTTC
TRBD2	TRBV20-1	TRBJ2-7	NA	CSATSGGGIYYEQYF	TGCAGTGCTACCTCTGGGGGGGGAATATACTACGAGCAGTACTTC
NA	TRBV14	TRBJ1-2	NA	CASSQDPKGRYTF	TGTGCCAGCAGCCAAGATCCAAAGGGCCGGTACACCTTC
TRBD1	TRBV2	TRBJ2-7	once	CASSEVGQGYF	TGTGCCAGCAGTGAAGTGGGACAGGGGTACTTC
NA	TRBV28	TRBJ2-7	NA	CASSLTAYYEQYF	TGTGCCAGCAGTTTAACTGCCTACTACGAGCAGTACTTC
NA	TRBV20-1	TRBJ1-6	NA	CSARDSSGSSPLHF	TGCAGTGCTAGAGATTCGTCAGGGAGTTCACCCCTCCACTTT
TRBD1	TRBV25-1	TRBJ1-1	once	CASSGDRGQVLNTEAFF	TGTGCCAGCAGTGGAGACAGGGGGCAAGTCTTGAACACTGAAGCTTTCTTT
NA	TRBV11-1	TRBJ2-5	NA	CASSLPIPGSNHPHGETQYF	TGTGCCAGCAGCCTTCCAATACCCGGTTCCAACCACCCTCACGGAGAGACCCAGTACTTC
NA	TRBV18	TRBJ2-1	NA	CASSPAIDEQFF	TGTGCCAGCTCACCGGCGATCGATGAGCAGTTCTTC
NA	TRBV7-9	TRBJ1-1	NA	CASSLRDTRTEAFF	TGTGCCAGCAGCTTAAGGGACACGAGGACTGAAGCTTTCTTT